This T cell receptor (beta chain) was captured by sequencing in a study of cytomegalovirus exposure and HLA in healthy donors. The overall study: The approximately 720 first-cohort repertoires and the approximately 110 validation repertoires shared the same platform, a later analysis reported.

Method: immunoSEQ multiplex PCR; TCRdb's copy keeps in-frame clones and lacks some. The sample includes approximately 99,000 clones, 95% of them seen just once. Concerning this clone itself: What it binds is unknown.

The study's findings and limits: The classifier was said to identify cytomegalovirus status with high specificity and sensitivity. Most TCRs appeared rarely, but some public TCRs recurred in many donors.

The V segment lost 2 bases and the J segment 0 bases; nucleotides outside the gene matches: 4. Germline V gene lookup returns CDR1 LNHNV and CDR2 YYDKDF (reference sequence). The length of the CDR3 is 16 residues. The chain links TRBV15 to TRBJ2-1, with TRBD2 matching over 7 bases. The clonotype comes from a woman under 30 in good health and CMV-seronegative. The sequencing input was PBMCs. In nucleotides, the CDR3 is TGTGCCACCAGCAGAACTAGCGTTTACTCCTACAATGAGCAGTTCTTC. It yields the protein CATSRTSVYSYNEQFF.